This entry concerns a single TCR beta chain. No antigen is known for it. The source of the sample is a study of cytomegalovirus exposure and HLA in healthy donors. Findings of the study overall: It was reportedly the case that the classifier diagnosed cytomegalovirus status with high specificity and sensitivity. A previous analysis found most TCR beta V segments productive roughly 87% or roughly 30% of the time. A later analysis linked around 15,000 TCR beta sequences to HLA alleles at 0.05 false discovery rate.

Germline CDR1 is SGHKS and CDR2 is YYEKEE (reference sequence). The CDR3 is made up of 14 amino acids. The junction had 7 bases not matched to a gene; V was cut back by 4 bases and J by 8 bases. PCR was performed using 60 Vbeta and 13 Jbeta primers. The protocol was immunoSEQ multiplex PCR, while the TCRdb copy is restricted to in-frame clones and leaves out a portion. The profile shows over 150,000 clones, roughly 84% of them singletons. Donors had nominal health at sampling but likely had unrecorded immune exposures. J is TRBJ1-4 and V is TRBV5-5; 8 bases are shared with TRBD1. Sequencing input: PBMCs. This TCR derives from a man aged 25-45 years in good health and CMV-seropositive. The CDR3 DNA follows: TGTGCCAGCAGCCTGACAGGGGTTCGAGAAAAACTGTTTTTT. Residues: CASSLTGVREKLFF.